Judged by abundance, the clone carrying this T cell receptor (delta chain) is medium-sized. TCRdb repeated clone calling on the RT-PCR reads with CATT. The sample holds about 1,900 delta-chain clones, 2.8% seen once. Germline lookup yields CDR1 GEAIGNYY and CDR2 EKD. The V segment lost 4 bases and the J segment 3 bases; nucleotides outside the gene matches: 7. The CDR3 totals 15 residues. The sample comes from a study of gammadelta T cells in human blood. The sequence was collected from a human fetus. The rearrangement joins TRDV2 to TRDJ1, with TRDD3 matching 10 bases. Sequencing was done on a sample of Vgamma9Vdelta2 gamma-delta T cells from fetal blood. The CDR3 loop reads CACDFVLGDPDKLIF. The CDR3 DNA reads TGTGCCTGTGATTTCGTACTGGGGGATCCCGATAAACTCATCTTT.